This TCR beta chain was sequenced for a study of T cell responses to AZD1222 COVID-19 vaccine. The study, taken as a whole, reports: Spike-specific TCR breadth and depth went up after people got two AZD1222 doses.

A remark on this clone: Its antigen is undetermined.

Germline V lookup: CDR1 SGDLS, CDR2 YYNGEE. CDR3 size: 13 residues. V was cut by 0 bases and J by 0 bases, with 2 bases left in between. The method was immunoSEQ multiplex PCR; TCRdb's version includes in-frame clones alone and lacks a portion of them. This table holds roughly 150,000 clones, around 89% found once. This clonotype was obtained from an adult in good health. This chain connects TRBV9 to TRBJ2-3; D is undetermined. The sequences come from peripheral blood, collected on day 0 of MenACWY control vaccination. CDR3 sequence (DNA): TGTGCCAGCAGCGTAGTAAGCACAGATACGCAGTATTTT. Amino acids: CASSVVSTDTQYF.